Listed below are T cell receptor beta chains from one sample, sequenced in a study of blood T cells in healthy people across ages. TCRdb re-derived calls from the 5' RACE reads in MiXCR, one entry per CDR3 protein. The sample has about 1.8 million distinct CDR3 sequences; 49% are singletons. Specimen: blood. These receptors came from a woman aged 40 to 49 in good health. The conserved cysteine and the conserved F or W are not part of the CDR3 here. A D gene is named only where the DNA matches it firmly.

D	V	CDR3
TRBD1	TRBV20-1	SARGQGGTSGANVLT
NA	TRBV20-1	SAPFQEANYGYT
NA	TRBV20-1	SARDWGRYNEQF
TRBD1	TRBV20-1	SALDRFTGYT
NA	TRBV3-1	ASSQQGPSTDTQY
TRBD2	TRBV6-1	ASGRASGGLLVNEQF
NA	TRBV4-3	ASNHQGGEQY
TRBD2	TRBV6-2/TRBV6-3	ASSGLAGLLY
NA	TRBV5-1	ASSLGGTGLNIQY
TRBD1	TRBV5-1	ASSLDGTGVYNEQF
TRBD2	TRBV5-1	ASGRLAGGHEQY
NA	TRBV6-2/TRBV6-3	ASRELGLETQY
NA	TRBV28	ASKAGVTQY
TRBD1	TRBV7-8	ASSFMSGTGETQY
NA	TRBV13	ASSPAGTTDTQY
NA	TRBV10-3	AISSTGSYEQY